A selection of T cell receptor beta chains follows, all from one sample in a study of shared clonotypes between healthy human individuals. Here immunoSEQ multiplex PCR was the method, and the copy in TCRdb shows in-frame clones only, minus some. The sample records about 960,000 clones, over 75% being singletons. Sequencing was done on a sample of memory CD4+ T cells sorted from blood. These receptors all come from a man aged 18 to 35 in good health. CDR3s include the opening cysteine and the closing phenylalanine or tryptophan. D genes are given only for firm matches. Not all rows give a size; the values are once, few, many and, for expanded clones, a class.

V,J,D,size,CDR3,DNA
TRBV4-1,TRBJ1-2,TRBD1,NA,CASSQGRTGDVYGYTF,TGCGCCAGCAGCCAGGGGCGGACAGGGGATGTCTATGGCTACACCTTC
TRBV7-2,TRBJ2-3,TRBD1,NA,CASRRQGALDTQYF,TGTGCCAGCAGGCGACAGGGGGCGTTGGATACGCAGTATTTT
TRBV18,TRBJ1-2,NA,NA,CASSPRERALNYGYTF,TGTGCCAGCTCACCAAGAGAGAGGGCGCTAAACTATGGCTACACCTTC
TRBV10-1,TRBJ1-1,TRBD1,NA,CASSEGGTGGTEAFF,TGCGCCAGCAGTGAGGGTGGGACAGGGGGGACTGAAGCTTTCTTT
TRBV2,TRBJ2-2,NA,NA,CASGSLPTGELFF,TGTGCCAGCGGTTCGCTTCCGACCGGGGAGCTGTTTTTT
TRBV11-2,TRBJ1-2,TRBD1,NA,CASSLDRGTYGYTF,TGTGCCAGCAGCTTAGACAGGGGGACCTATGGCTACACCTTC
TRBV18,TRBJ1-2,TRBD1,NA,CASSLLDRDGYTF,TGTGCCAGCTCACTCCTTGACAGGGACGGCTACACCTTC
TRBV7-2,TRBJ2-7,NA,NA,CASSFRPAIEQYF,TGTGCCAGCAGCTTTAGACCAGCGATCGAGCAGTACTTC
TRBV28,TRBJ1-5,NA,NA,CASSLGNNQPQHF,TGTGCCAGCAGTTTAGGGAACAATCAGCCCCAGCATTTT
TRBV9,TRBJ2-3,NA,NA,CASSLQGRDTQYF,TGTGCCAGCAGCTTACAGGGACGTGATACGCAGTATTTT
TRBV6-6,TRBJ2-3,TRBD2,NA,CASSYSSGRDTQYF,TGTGCCAGCAGTTACTCTAGCGGGAGGGATACGCAGTATTTT
TRBV5-1,TRBJ2-2,TRBD1,NA,CASRTGQGFTGELFF,TGCGCCAGCAGAACGGGACAGGGGTTCACCGGGGAGCTGTTTTTT
TRBV4-3,TRBJ1-6,NA,NA,CASSQEEGNSPLHF,TGCGCCAGCAGCCAAGAAGAGGGAAACTCACCCCTCCACTTT
TRBV19,TRBJ1-6,NA,NA,CASSMGAPVNSPLHF,TGTGCCAGTAGTATGGGGGCCCCCGTGAATTCACCCCTCCACTTT
TRBV5-4,TRBJ2-1,TRBD2,NA,CASSRSSGAHNEQFF,TGTGCCAGCAGCAGATCTAGCGGGGCCCACAATGAGCAGTTCTTC
TRBV6-6,TRBJ1-6,NA,NA,CASSYSQGTGSPLHF,TGTGCCAGCAGTTACTCGCAGGGAACGGGTTCACCCCTCCACTTT
TRBV7-3,TRBJ2-3,TRBD1,NA,CASSRGGQGSTDTQYF,TGTGCCAGCAGCCGAGGGGGACAGGGCAGCACAGATACGCAGTATTTT
TRBV11-2,TRBJ2-5,NA,NA,CASSPRGWGKTQYF,TGTGCCAGCAGCCCACGAGGATGGGGAAAGACCCAGTACTTC
TRBV30,TRBJ1-2,NA,NA,CAWSEAANYGYTF,TGTGCCTGGAGCGAGGCGGCGAACTATGGCTACACCTTC
TRBV5-4,TRBJ2-2,TRBD1,NA,CASSRDRGTGELFF,TGTGCCAGCAGCAGGGACAGGGGCACCGGGGAGCTGTTTTTT
TRBV7-4,TRBJ2-1,TRBD2,few,CASSLWPSGSIYNEQFF,TGTGCCAGCAGCTTATGGCCTAGCGGGAGTATCTACAATGAGCAGTTCTTC
TRBV7-3,TRBJ2-3,NA,many,CASSPTSALEPDTQYF,TGTGCCAGCAGCCCTACGTCTGCGCTTGAACCAGATACGCAGTATTTT
TRBV10-3,TRBJ1-4,TRBD1,NA,CAVGGGQTNEKLFF,TGTGCCGTAGGGGGGGGACAGACTAATGAAAAACTGTTTTTT
TRBV11-2,TRBJ2-7,NA,NA,CASSLARSDSYEQYF,TGTGCCAGCAGCTTAGCCAGGTCGGACTCCTACGAGCAGTACTTC
TRBV5-1,TRBJ1-2,NA,once,CASRKSAQYGYTF,TGCGCCAGCAGAAAGTCAGCCCAATATGGCTACACCTTC
TRBV10-3,TRBJ2-3,TRBD2,once,CAIGSLAGVVTDTQYF,TGTGCCATCGGGAGCCTAGCGGGGGTGGTCACAGATACGCAGTATTTT
TRBV19,TRBJ1-6,NA,few,CASSIATGSKNSPLHF,TGTGCCAGTAGTATAGCTACAGGGTCCAAGAATTCACCCCTCCACTTT
TRBV7-2,TRBJ1-1,NA,few,CASSSGMNTEAFF,TGTGCCAGCAGCTCCGGCATGAACACTGAAGCTTTCTTT
TRBV5-1,TRBJ2-7,TRBD2,NA,CASSLNSGGAWSYEQYF,TGCGCCAGCAGCCTCAATAGCGGGGGGGCCTGGTCCTACGAGCAGTACTTC
TRBV4-1,TRBJ2-1,NA,NA,CASSQTRGEQFF,TGCGCCAGCAGCCAAACTAGGGGTGAGCAGTTCTTC
TRBV25-1,TRBJ1-2,NA,NA,CASSEFGGGGGYTF,TGTGCCAGCAGTGAATTCGGGGGAGGAGGTGGCTACACCTTC
TRBV9,TRBJ1-1,NA,NA,CASSGTWTSNTEAFF,TGTGCCAGCAGCGGAACCTGGACGAGCAACACTGAAGCTTTCTTT
TRBV28,TRBJ2-7,NA,few,CASSTVTYEQYF,TGTGCCAGCAGTACGGTAACCTACGAGCAGTACTTC
TRBV28,TRBJ1-4,TRBD1,few,CASSLWGTGFEKLFF,TGTGCCAGCAGTTTATGGGGGACAGGGTTTGAAAAACTGTTTTTT
TRBV5-8,TRBJ2-3,NA,once,CASSFRASGTDTQYF,TGTGCCAGCAGCTTTCGAGCGAGCGGCACAGATACGCAGTATTTT
TRBV7-2,TRBJ2-7,NA,many,CASSSGTPPPGQYF,TGTGCCAGCAGCTCCGGGACTCCTCCTCCGGGGCAGTACTTC